Presented here are 32 T cell receptor beta chains from one specimen sequenced in a study of a mutant IDH1 vaccine in newly diagnosed glioma. Antigens for these TCRs are unknown. Indicated time point: week 35, safety follow-up. Each dose of the vaccine consisted of 300 ug of mutant IDH1 20-mer peptide, with topical imiquimod. Profiled with immunoSEQ multiplex PCR; TCRdb holds only in-frame clones, not every one. The table includes tens of thousands of clones, roughly nine tenths detected once. The specimen comprised PBMCs, sampled from a glioma patient whose treatment included an IDH1 peptide vaccine. The receptors come from a man aged 35 to 55 with glioma.

The gene calls are TRBV5-1 and TRBJ1-5; no clear D. Germline CDR1 SGHRS, CDR2 YFSETQ. The V and J ends lost 2 bases and 6 bases respectively, with 15 bases between them. This CDR3 comprises 15 residues. CDR3: CASSLDVGRSQPQHF. The CDR3 bases are TGCGCCAGCAGCTTAGACGTTGGAAGGAGTCAGCCCCAGCATTTT.

The rearrangement links TRBV7-9 to TRBJ2-2; D gene ambiguous. This CDR3 region has 13 residues. The germline V gene encodes CDR1 SEHNR and CDR2 FQNEAQ (reference sequence). V was shortened by 5 bases and J by 8 bases, with 12 bases between the two germline ends. CDR3 DNA sequence: TGTGCCAGCAGCCCCCCTCTATCTGGGGAGCTGTTTTTT. Its translation: CASSPPLSGELFF.

The genes are TRBV7-2 and TRBJ1-1, with no clear D. Germline V gene lookup returns CDR1 SGHTA and CDR2 FQGNSA. Trimming left V 3 bases short and J 4 bases short, with 12 bases between. This CDR3 has 14 residues. CDR3 in DNA: TGTGCCAGCAGCTTCTCTCCCATGACCACTGAAGCTTTCTTT. Its protein product is CASSFSPMTTEAFF.

CDR3 in amino acids: CASRKQGENEQYF. The CDR3 DNA reads as TGTGCCAGCAGGAAACAGGGGGAGAACGAGCAGTACTTC. The chain uses TRBV2 and TRBJ2-7, with 8 bases fitting TRBD1. Germline CDR1 and CDR2: SNHLY and FYNNEI. This CDR3 has 13 amino acids. V trimming: 6 bases; J trimming: 5 bases; junction bases outside the gene matches: 6.

The V and J genes are TRBV9 and TRBJ2-1, with TRBD2 matching over 9 bases. Trimming at V came to 0 bases and at J to 7 bases, leaving 8 bases not matched to a gene. The germline gives CDR1 SGDLS, CDR2 YYNGEE. This CDR3 comprises 16 residues. The CDR3, as DNA: TGTGCCAGCAGCGTAGTGGCGGGAGGGCCCGGGAATGAGCAGTTCTTC. It translates to CASSVVAGGPGNEQFF.

The chain recombines TRBV9 with TRBJ1-3; no definite D call. The CDR3 contains 14 residues. CDR1 and CDR2 (germline): SGDLS, YYNGEE. V lost 0 bases to trimming and J lost 3 bases, with 7 bases between them. CDR3 region: CASSVASYGNTIYF. The CDR3 coding sequence is TGTGCCAGCAGCGTAGCCAGCTATGGAAACACCATATATTTT.

J is TRBJ1-5 and V is TRBV5-1, with D possibly TRBD1 on 5 matching bases. The CDR3 runs 16 residues. Germline V CDR1 and CDR2: SGHRS, YFSETQ. V shed 0 bases and J shed 5 bases, with 15 bases lying between them. CDR3 in DNA: TGCGCCAGCAGCTTGGGAGGCGGCGGGGGGGATCAGCCCCAGCATTTT. Residues: CASSLGGGGGDQPQHF.

The chain recombines TRBV2 with TRBJ2-7; D may correspond to TRBD1 or TRBD2 (5 bases each). The CDR3 totals 12 residues. Germline V lookup: CDR1 SNHLY, CDR2 FYNNEI. V dropped 10 bases and J dropped 5 bases, with 15 bases sitting between them. DNA for the CDR3: TGTGCCATCGAGGGGTTCACCCACGAGCAGTACTTC. Its translation is CAIEGFTHEQYF.

The sample holds one count of this clone. CDR3 bases: TGTGCCAGCAGACAGGGGGCTGAAGAAAAACTGTTTTTT. It translates to CASRQGAEEKLFF. V and J are TRBV5-6 and TRBJ1-4, with TRBD1 matching over 9 bases. V was clipped by 5 bases and J by 8 bases; unmatched bases: 4. Germline CDR1 SGHDT, CDR2 YYEEEE. This CDR3 comprises 13 residues.

The rearrangement uses TRBV9 and TRBJ2-2, with a weak D call TRBD2 (5 bases). Trimming pared 3 bases from V and 5 bases from J, leaving 8 bases between. Germline V gene lookup returns CDR1 SGDLS and CDR2 YYNGEE. The CDR3 is 13 residues long. The DNA for the CDR3 is TGTGCCAGCAGCGGGAGGAGGACCGGGGAGCTGTTTTTT. This encodes CASSGRRTGELFF.

V usage is TRBV14 and J usage is TRBJ2-6; D ambiguous. The CDR3 runs to 13 residues. The germline V and J ends were trimmed by 1 base and 4 bases, with 2 bases remaining between them. The germline CDR1 and CDR2 sequences are SGHDN and FVKESK. The CDR3 sequence is CASSQGGANVLTF. The DNA of the CDR3 is TGTGCCAGCAGCCAAGGAGGGGCCAACGTCCTGACTTTC. The whole variable domain, remainder taken from reference TRBV14 and TRBJ2-6, is EAGVTQFPSHSVIEKGQTVTLRCDPISGHDNLYWYRRVMGKEIKFLLHFVKESKQDESGMPNNRFLAERTGGTYSTLKVQPAELEDSGVYFCASSQGGANVLTFGAGSRLTVL.

This chain connects TRBV6-6 to TRBJ2-7; TRBD2 matches 8 bases. From germline, CDR1 is MNHNY and CDR2 SVGAGI (reference sequence). V shed 5 bases, J shed 7 bases, and the junction held 7 bases outside the gene matches. The CDR3 spans 13 residues. The CDR3: CASSLAGGDEQYF. DNA of the CDR3: TGTGCCAGCAGTCTAGCGGGCGGTGATGAGCAGTACTTC.

The chain links TRBV9 to TRBJ1-5, with D tentatively TRBD1 (6 bases). The V gene lost 0 bases and the J gene lost 1 base, with 8 bases spanning the gap. Germline V gene lookup returns CDR1 SGDLS and CDR2 YYNGEE. CDR3 length equals 15 residues. The CDR3 region has the DNA TGTGCCAGCAGCGTAGGGACAGCGAGCAATCAGCCCCAGCATTTT. It yields the protein CASSVGTASNQPQHF.

This clone was detected a few times. This chain links TRBV7-2 with TRBJ2-7, with 8 bases aligning to TRBD2. Germline V gives CDR1 SGHTA, CDR2 FQGNSA. V was pared by 0 bases and J by 2 bases, with 3 bases of the junction left unmatched. The CDR3 runs to 15 residues. The CDR3: CASSLATGLAYEQYF. CDR3 DNA sequence: TGTGCCAGCAGCTTAGCAACGGGACTAGCCTACGAGCAGTACTTC.

The CDR3 DNA follows: TGTGCCAGCAGTTCCTTTTTTAACACTGAAGCTTTCTTT. This encodes CASSSFFNTEAFF. The chain combines TRBV6-5 with TRBJ1-1; D is uncertain. V was pared by 4 bases and J by 2 bases, with 8 bases between. CDR1 and CDR2 (germline): MNHEY, SVGAGI. The CDR3 runs to 13 residues.

The chain uses TRBV19 and TRBJ1-2, with TRBD1 matching 9 bases. The CDR3 contains 16 residues. V lost 2 bases, J lost 2 bases, and 6 bases stayed unmatched. CDR1 and CDR2 from the germline V gene are LNHDA and SQIVND (reference sequence). CDR3 sequence (DNA): TGTGCCAGTAGTATATCCGGGACAGGGTCGAACTATGGCTACACCTTC. This encodes CASSISGTGSNYGYTF.

This clone has a handful of counts. V gene TRBV11-2 combines with J gene TRBJ1-2; D not certain. The CDR3 runs 15 residues. V was trimmed by 1 base and J by 1 base, leaving 10 bases between them. Germline V gene lookup returns CDR1 SGHAT and CDR2 FQNNGV. CDR3 sequence (DNA): TGTGCCAGCAGCTTAGGATCGGGTGTTAACTATGGCTACACCTTC. Amino acid sequence: CASSLGSGVNYGYTF.

This sequence joins TRBV27 and TRBJ1-2, with no clear D. From germline, CDR1 is MNHEY and CDR2 SMNVEV (reference sequence). Trimming removed 2 bases from V and 0 bases from J, with 4 bases in between. CDR3 length: 13 amino acids. In nucleotides, the CDR3 is TGTGCCAGCAGTTTACAATCTAACTATGGCTACACCTTC. It translates to CASSLQSNYGYTF.

The V call is TRBV7-2, the J call TRBJ1-2; D call uncertain. The CDR3 is 13 residues long. V was pared by 3 bases and J by 8 bases, with 13 bases between. CDR1 and CDR2 from the germline V gene are SGHTA and FQGNSA. The CDR3 region has the DNA TGTGCCAGCAGCTTTCGGGGATCGGGCGGCTACACCTTC. It encodes CASSFRGSGGYTF.

This rearrangement joins TRBV18 to TRBJ2-3, with 8 bases lining up with TRBD2. The CDR3 spans 14 residues. V shed 2 bases, J shed 4 bases, and the junction held 2 bases outside the gene matches. Germline CDR1 KGHSH, CDR2 LQKENI. CDR3 sequence (DNA): TGTGCCAGCTCACCAACGGGGGGGGCAGATACGCAGTATTTT. Its translation is CASSPTGGADTQYF.

This chain links TRBV7-6 with TRBJ2-5, with D perhaps matching TRBD1 (6 bases). Germline CDR1 SGHVS, CDR2 FNYEAQ. The CDR3 is 13 residues long. Trimming removed 2 bases from V and 3 bases from J, with 7 bases in between. CDR3 amino acids: CASSLRTEETQYF. DNA of the CDR3: TGTGCCAGCAGCTTAAGGACAGAAGAGACCCAGTACTTC.

V is TRBV13 and J is TRBJ2-2, with 12 bases lining up with TRBD2. V trimming: 5 bases; J trimming: 5 bases; junction bases outside the gene matches: 12. The CDR3 extends over 18 amino acids. CDR1 PRHDT and CDR2 FYEKMQ come from the germline V gene (reference sequence). The CDR3 DNA follows: TGTGCCAGCAGCCAAGTGTGGACTAGCGGGGTTGGTACCGGGGAGCTGTTTTTT. Translation gives CASSQVWTSGVGTGELFF.

The sample holds one count of this clone. This chain connects TRBV7-9 to TRBJ2-7, with D possibly being TRBD2 (7 bases). V lost 2 bases and J 6 bases, leaving 14 bases between the germline ends. This CDR3 is 14 amino acids long. Germline CDR1 SEHNR, CDR2 FQNEAQ (reference sequence). The CDR3 sequence: CASSLSGGGGEQYF. The CDR3 nucleotides are TGTGCCAGCAGCTTATCGGGCGGGGGCGGCGAGCAGTACTTC.

This clone showed up just once. The chain carries TRBV15 and TRBJ2-5; TRBD1 matches 7 bases. Per germline, CDR1 LNHNV and CDR2 YYDKDF (reference sequence). Trimming removed 4 bases from V and 5 bases from J; junction bases left unmatched: 7. The CDR3 loop spans 14 amino acids. The CDR3 here is CATSTNRGPETQYF. The DNA for the CDR3 is TGTGCCACCAGCACTAACAGGGGTCCGGAGACCCAGTACTTC.

The V gene is TRBV7-2, the J gene TRBJ1-5, with D perhaps matching TRBD1 (5 bases). The CDR3 loop spans 15 amino acids. V was clipped by 0 bases and J by 6 bases, with 12 bases between them. CDR1 and CDR2 (germline): SGHTA, FQGNSA. The DNA for the CDR3 is TGTGCCAGCAGCTTAGCGTTGGGGGTACGTCAGCCCCAGCATTTT. The encoded protein is CASSLALGVRQPQHF.

J is TRBJ1-2 and V is TRBV5-6; D remains unclear. Between the trimmed V and J ends, which lost 0 bases and 6 bases, there was a span of 15 bases. The CDR3 is made up of 15 amino acids. CDR1 is SGHDT, CDR2 YYEEEE, per germline. Written as DNA, the CDR3 is TGTGCCAGCAGCTTGGCTGCACTCAAGAGGAATGGCTACACCTTC. It translates to CASSLAALKRNGYTF.

This chain connects TRBV4-3 to TRBJ2-2; D not resolved. CDR3 length: 15 residues. V shed 1 base and J shed 8 bases, with 14 bases lying between them. Germline CDR1 reads LGHNA; CDR2 reads YSLEER. For the CDR3, the DNA is TGCGCCAGCAGCCAAGTTTTGGGGTTGGTGGGGGAGCTGTTTTTT. Amino acids: CASSQVLGLVGELFF.

This clone was seen a single time. The gene calls are TRBV18 and TRBJ2-3; D call uncertain. V was pared by 2 bases and J by 2 bases, with 14 bases between. Germline V CDR1 and CDR2: KGHSH, LQKENI. This CDR3 region has 16 residues. This CDR3 is CASSPNGLPFTDTQYF. CDR3 in DNA: TGTGCCAGCTCACCAAATGGGTTACCATTCACAGATACGCAGTATTTT.

The rearrangement uses TRBV2 and TRBJ2-2; D gene unclear. The CDR3 has 14 residues. V was cut by 6 bases and J by 7 bases, with 15 bases left in between. Germline CDR1 and CDR2: SNHLY and FYNNEI. The CDR3 region is CASRNTGRGGELFF. The CDR3 nucleotides are TGTGCCAGCAGGAACACTGGGCGAGGCGGGGAGCTGTTTTTT. Full variable domain (missing parts from reference TRBV2 and TRBJ2-2): EPEVTQTPSHQVTQMGQEVILRCVPISNHLYFYWYRQILGQKVEFLVSFYNNEISEKSEIFDDQFSVERPDGSNFTLKIRSTKLEDSAMYFCASRNTGRGGELFFGEGSRLTVL.

The gene calls are TRBV7-2 and TRBJ2-3; a possible D gene is TRBD2 (6 bases). Germline V gene data show CDR1 as SGHTA and CDR2 as FQGNSA. This CDR3 comprises 15 residues. The V end was cut by 1 base, the J end by 1 base, with 9 bases between. The CDR3 coding sequence is TGTGCCAGCAGCTTAGTTGCTAGCGGCACAGATACGCAGTATTTT. Translated: CASSLVASGTDTQYF.

This sequence joins TRBV9 and TRBJ2-7; TRBD2 might be the D (6 bases). V lost 3 bases, J lost 6 bases, and 10 bases lay in between. This CDR3 region has 12 residues. Germline CDR1 reads SGDLS; CDR2 reads YYNGEE. CDR3 region: CASSGLDSEQYF. CDR3 bases: TGTGCCAGCAGCGGACTAGATTCCGAGCAGTACTTC. Complete variable domain (other parts from reference TRBV9 and TRBJ2-7): DSGVTQTPKHLITATGQRVTLRCSPRSGDLSVYWYQQSLDQGLQFLIQYYNGEERAKGNILERFSAQQFPDLHSELNLSSLELGDSALYFCASSGLDSEQYFGPGTRLTVT.

The V call is TRBV5-1, the J call TRBJ2-3; 14 bases are a match to TRBD2. Germline V gives CDR1 SGHRS, CDR2 YFSETQ. The trim removed 4 bases at V and 6 bases at J, leaving 4 bases unmatched. The CDR3 sequence is 15 residues long. The CDR3 nucleotides are TGCGCCAGCAGCAGACTAGCGGGAGGGCTGGATACGCAGTATTTT. This gives the protein CASSRLAGGLDTQYF.